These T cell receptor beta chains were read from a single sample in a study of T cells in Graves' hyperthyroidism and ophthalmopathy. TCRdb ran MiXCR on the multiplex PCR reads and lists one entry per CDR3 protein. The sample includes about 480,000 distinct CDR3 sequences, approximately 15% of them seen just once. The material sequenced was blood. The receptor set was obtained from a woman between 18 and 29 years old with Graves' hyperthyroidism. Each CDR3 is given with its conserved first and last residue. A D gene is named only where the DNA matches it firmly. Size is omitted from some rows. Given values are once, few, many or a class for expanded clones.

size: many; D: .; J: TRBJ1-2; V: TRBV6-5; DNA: TGTGCCAGCAGTTACGGGCAGGCCTACTATGGCTACACCTTC; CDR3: CASSYGQAYYGYTF
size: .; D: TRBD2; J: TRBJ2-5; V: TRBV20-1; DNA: TGCAGTGTTTGGCGGGAGGCGATCCAAGAGACCCAGTACTTC; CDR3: CSVWREAIQETQYF
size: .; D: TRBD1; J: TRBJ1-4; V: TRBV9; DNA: TGTGCCAGCAGCGTAGCGGTGACAGGGGCGGAAAAACTGTTTTTT; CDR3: CASSVAVTGAEKLFF
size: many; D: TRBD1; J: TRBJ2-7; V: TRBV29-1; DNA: TGCAGCGTGGGACAGAGAAGTTACGAGCAGTACTTC; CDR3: CSVGQRSYEQYF
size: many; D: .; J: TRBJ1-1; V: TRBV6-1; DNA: TGTGCCAGCAGTGATTATAGTGAAGCTTTCTTT; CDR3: CASSDYSEAFF
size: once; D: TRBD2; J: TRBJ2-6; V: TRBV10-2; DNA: TGCGCCAGCCTTGGCGGGAGAGAGGTAGTCAACGTCCTGACTTTC; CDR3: CASLGGREVVNVLTF
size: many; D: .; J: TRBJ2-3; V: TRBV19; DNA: TGTGCCAGTAGTATAACACTCCCCCGAACAGATACGCAGTATTTT; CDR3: CASSITLPRTDTQYF
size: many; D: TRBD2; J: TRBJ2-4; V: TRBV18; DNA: TGTGCCAGCTCACCACCAAATCGGGAGGGCATTCAGTACTTC; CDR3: CASSPPNREGIQYF
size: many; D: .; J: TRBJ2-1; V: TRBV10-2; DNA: TGCGCCAGCAGTGCGGCTACCAATGAGCAGTTCTTC; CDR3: CASSAATNEQFF
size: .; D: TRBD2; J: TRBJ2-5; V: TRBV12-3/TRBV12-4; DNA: TGTGCCAGCAGGCTAGCGGGGACACAAGAGACCCAGTACTTC; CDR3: CASRLAGTQETQYF
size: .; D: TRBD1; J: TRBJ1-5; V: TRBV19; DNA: TGTGCCAGTAGTATCGGACAGGGAGGGAATCAGCACCAGCATTTT; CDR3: CASSIGQGGNQHQHF
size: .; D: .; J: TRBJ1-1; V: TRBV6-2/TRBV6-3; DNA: TGTGCCAGCAGTTACTGGAGGACGGTGGACATAGAAGCTTTCTTT; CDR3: CASSYWRTVDIEAFF
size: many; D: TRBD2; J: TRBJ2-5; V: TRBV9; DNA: TGTGCCAGCAGTCCGACGTCGGGGGGGGGCCAAGAGACCCAGTACTTC; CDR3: CASSPTSGGGQETQYF
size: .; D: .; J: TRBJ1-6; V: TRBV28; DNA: TGTGCCAGCACGTCACCGACATCAAAACCACCCCTCCACTTT; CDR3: CASTSPTSKPPLHF
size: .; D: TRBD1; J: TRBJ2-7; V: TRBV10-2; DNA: TGCGCCAGCGATTCCGGGACAGTGGGCTCCTACGAGCAGTACTTC; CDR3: CASDSGTVGSYEQYF
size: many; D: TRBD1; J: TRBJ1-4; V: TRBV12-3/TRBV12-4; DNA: TGTGCCAGCAGTCTTAGGACAGGGAATGAAAAACTGTTTTTT; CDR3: CASSLRTGNEKLFF
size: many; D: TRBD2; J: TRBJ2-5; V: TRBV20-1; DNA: TGCAGTGCTAGAGATCGGCTAGCGGGAAGAGAGACCCAGTACTTC; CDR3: CSARDRLAGRETQYF
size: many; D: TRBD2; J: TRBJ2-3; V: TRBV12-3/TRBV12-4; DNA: TGTGCCAGCAGTTTAGTACTAGCGGGAGTAGGAGATACGCAGTATTTT; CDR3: CASSLVLAGVGDTQYF
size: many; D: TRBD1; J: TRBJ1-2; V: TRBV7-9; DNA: TGTGCCAGCAGCCAAATCACAGGGGGCTATGGCTACACCTTC; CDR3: CASSQITGGYGYTF
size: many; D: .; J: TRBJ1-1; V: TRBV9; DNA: TGTGCCAGCAGCGGTCCGATGAACACTGAAGCTTTCTTT; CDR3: CASSGPMNTEAFF
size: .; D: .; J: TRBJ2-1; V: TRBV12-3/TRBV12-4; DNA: TGTGCCAGCGGCCGACGTAAAGGCGGGACCTCCTACAATGAGCAGTTCTTC; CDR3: CASGRRKGGTSYNEQFF
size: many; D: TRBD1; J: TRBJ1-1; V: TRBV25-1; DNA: TGTGCCAGCATGAGGGTAGCGGGACAGGGCAACACTGAAGCTTTCTTT; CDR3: CASMRVAGQGNTEAFF
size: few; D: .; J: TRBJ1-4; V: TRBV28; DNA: TGTGCCAGCAGTTTATTAACCAGGCTCGGAGATGAAAAACTGTTTTTT; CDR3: CASSLLTRLGDEKLFF
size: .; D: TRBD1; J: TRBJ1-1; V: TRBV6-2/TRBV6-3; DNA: TGTGCCAGCTGCAAGGCCCCACAGGGGGCGCGTGAAGCTTTCTTT; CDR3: CASCKAPQGAREAFF
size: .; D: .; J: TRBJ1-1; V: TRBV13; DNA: TGTGCCAGCAGCCCAACGGACAGAGACACTGAAGCTTTCTTT; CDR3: CASSPTDRDTEAFF
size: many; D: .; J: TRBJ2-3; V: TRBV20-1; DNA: TGCAGTGCTAAAACAGATACGCAGTATTTT; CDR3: CSAKTDTQYF
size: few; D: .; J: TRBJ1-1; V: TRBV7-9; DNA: TGTGCCAGCAGCCGAAAAGTGAACACTGAAGCTTTCTTT; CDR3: CASSRKVNTEAFF